A single sample gave rise to the 15 T cell receptor beta chains below, sequenced in a study of cytomegalovirus exposure and HLA in healthy donors. Vbeta (60) and Jbeta (13) primers were used in the PCR. TCRdb's table, derived via immunoSEQ multiplex PCR, lists solely in-frame clones and lacks some. The sample contains about 94,000 clones, 7.6% of which appear only once. Sequenced: PBMCs. The receptors were gathered from a man aged 50-59 years in good health and CMV-seronegative.

The sample holds a few counts of this clone. The chain recombines TRBV28 with TRBJ2-5, with D unclear. CDR3 length: 14 residues. Germline CDR1 MDHEN, CDR2 SYDVKM. With 2 bases removed from V and 1 base from J, the gap between germline ends came to 8 bases. The CDR3 protein is CASSLNYLQETQYF. The CDR3 nucleotides are TGTGCCAGCAGTTTAAACTACCTCCAAGAGACCCAGTACTTC.

The V and J genes are TRBV9 and TRBJ1-4; D might be TRBD1 (6 bases). CDR3 length: 15 residues. Trimming stripped 3 bases from V and 5 bases from J, with 14 bases between. Per the germline V gene, CDR1 is SGDLS and CDR2 is YYNGEE. The CDR3 loop is CASSGGGPPNEKLFF. The CDR3 DNA reads TGTGCCAGCAGCGGTGGGGGCCCCCCAAATGAAAAACTGTTTTTT.

In its sample, this clone was seen a few times. This sequence joins TRBV19 and TRBJ1-5, with D tentatively TRBD1 (5 bases). Germline CDR1 reads LNHDA; CDR2 reads SQIVND (reference sequence). The CDR3 consists of 16 residues. V lost 7 bases and J 2 bases, leaving 18 bases between the germline ends. The CDR3 DNA sequence: TGTGCCAGTACTCCCGGGGGGGGTGGGGGCAATCAGCCCCAGCATTTT. It encodes CASTPGGGGGNQPQHF.

This clone was counted a few times. The chain is built from TRBV6-5 and TRBJ2-1; D ambiguous. V was clipped by 4 bases and J by 6 bases, with 16 bases between them. There are 15 residues in the CDR3. Germline CDR1 and CDR2: MNHEY and SVGAGI. As DNA, the CDR3 is TGTGCCAGCAGTTCCCCTCGTAGCACGTTCAATGAGCAGTTCTTC. Protein product: CASSSPRSTFNEQFF.

The table lists this clone with a few counts. The chain recombines TRBV7-8 with TRBJ2-3; 8 nucleotides align to TRBD2. Germline V gene lookup returns CDR1 SGHVS and CDR2 FQNEAQ. The CDR3 runs 16 residues. V lost 4 bases and J lost 2; bases outside the gene matches: 8. The CDR3: CASSSIPSGYTDTQYF. The CDR3 DNA reads TGTGCCAGCAGCTCCATTCCTAGCGGGTACACAGATACGCAGTATTTT.

This rearrangement joins TRBV14 to TRBJ2-1, with D tentatively TRBD1 (5 bases). Germline CDR1 is SGHDN and CDR2 is FVKESK. Trimming cost V 5 bases and J 10 bases, with 15 bases left between them. The CDR3 length is 13 residues. This CDR3 reads CASSSDWGQEQFF. The CDR3 coding sequence is TGTGCCAGCAGCTCCGATTGGGGCCAAGAGCAGTTCTTC.

This CDR3 is CASSNPGGEHGYEQYF. The CDR3 nucleotides read TGTGCCAGTAGTAATCCAGGGGGCGAACATGGGTACGAGCAGTACTTC. The chain employs TRBV19 and TRBJ2-7; TRBD1 matches 8 bases. Trimming at V came to 4 bases and at J to 4 bases, leaving 12 bases not matched to a gene. Germline V gene data show CDR1 as LNHDA and CDR2 as SQIVND (reference sequence). This CDR3 comprises 16 residues.

This clone was picked up a small number of times. This rearrangement joins TRBV5-8 to TRBJ2-7; D call uncertain. The CDR3 loop spans 16 amino acids. Germline CDR1 is SGHTS and CDR2 is YDEGEE. Trimming removed 3 bases from V and 3 bases from J, with 19 bases in between. The CDR3 region has the DNA TGTGCCAGCAGCTGGCCGATCTTTAATCAAGTCTACGAGCAGTACTTC. It yields the protein CASSWPIFNQVYEQYF.

This clone was seen a few times. The chain joins TRBV6-1 to TRBJ1-1; D gene uncertain. CDR3 length equals 14 residues. The V gene lost 3 bases and the J gene lost 0 bases, with 8 bases spanning the gap. From germline, CDR1 is MNHNS and CDR2 SASEGT. In nucleotides, the CDR3 is TGTGCCAGCAGTGAGGGCAGAATGAACACTGAAGCTTTCTTT. Its translation is CASSEGRMNTEAFF.

This clone came up a few times. The gene calls are TRBV7-8 and TRBJ2-6; TRBD2 might be the D (7 bases). Trimming left V 4 bases short and J 2 bases short, with 12 bases between. The CDR3 totals 16 residues. Germline values: CDR1 SGHVS, CDR2 FQNEAQ. Here the CDR3 DNA reads TGTGCCAGCAGCTCAACGGGGGGCGCTGGGGCCAACGTCCTGACTTTC. Translated, it gives CASSSTGGAGANVLTF.

Only a few counts were recorded for this clone. This chain connects TRBV29-1 to TRBJ2-5; TRBD2 aligns across 9 bases. CDR1 and CDR2 from the germline V gene are SQVTM and ANQGSEA. The CDR3 contains 15 residues. V shed 4 bases, J shed 0 bases, and the junction held 6 bases outside the gene matches. CDR3 in amino acids: CSVGGREGYQETQYF. The CDR3 DNA reads TGCAGCGTTGGCGGGCGGGAGGGGTACCAAGAGACCCAGTACTTC.

The chain is built from TRBV28 and TRBJ1-2; a weak D match, TRBD1 (5 bases). V dropped 3 bases and J dropped 6 bases, with 14 bases sitting between them. The length of the CDR3 is 14 residues. Germline V gene data show CDR1 as MDHEN and CDR2 as SYDVKM. The CDR3 region is CASSFGGRQNGYTF. CDR3 in DNA: TGTGCCAGCAGTTTCGGGGGACGGCAGAATGGCTACACCTTC.

The chain links TRBV6-1 to TRBJ2-5; D gene unclear. Germline CDR1 and CDR2: MNHNS and SASEGT. Trimming took off 2 bases at V and 0 bases at J, with 7 bases between the two ends. This CDR3 comprises 14 residues. CDR3 amino acids: CASSEQQNQETQYF. DNA for the CDR3: TGTGCCAGCAGTGAACAACAGAACCAAGAGACCCAGTACTTC.

J is TRBJ2-7 and V is TRBV5-8; D may be TRBD1 (6 bases). Between the trimmed V and J ends, which lost 0 bases and 1 base, there was a span of 11 bases. The V gene's germline CDR1 is SGHTS and CDR2 YDEGEE. There are 15 residues in the CDR3. The CDR3 reads CASSLVRDKSYEQYF. Written as DNA, the CDR3 is TGTGCCAGCAGCTTGGTCCGGGACAAATCCTACGAGCAGTACTTC.

V and J are TRBV10-1 and TRBJ2-1; 8 nucleotides line up with TRBD2. The CDR3 covers 16 residues. Trimming removed 6 bases from V and 6 bases from J; junction bases left unmatched: 13. CDR1 is WNHNN, CDR2 SYGVQD, per germline (reference sequence). Written as DNA, the CDR3 is TGCGCCAGCAGAGGTTGGGGACTAGAATCGTCCAATGAGCAGTTCTTC. It specifies CASRGWGLESSNEQFF.